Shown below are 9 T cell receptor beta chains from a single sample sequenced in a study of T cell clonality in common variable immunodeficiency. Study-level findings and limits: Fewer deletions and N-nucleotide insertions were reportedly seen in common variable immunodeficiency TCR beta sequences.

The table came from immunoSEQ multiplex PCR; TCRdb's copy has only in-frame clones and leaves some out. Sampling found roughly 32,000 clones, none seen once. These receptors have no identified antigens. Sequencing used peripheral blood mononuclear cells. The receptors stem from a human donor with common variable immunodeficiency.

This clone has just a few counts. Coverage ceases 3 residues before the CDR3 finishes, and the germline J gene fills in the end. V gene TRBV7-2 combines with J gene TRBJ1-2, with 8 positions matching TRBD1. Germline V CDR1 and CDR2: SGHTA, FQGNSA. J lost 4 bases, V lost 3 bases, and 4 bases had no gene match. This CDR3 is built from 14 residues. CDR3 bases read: TGTGCCAGCAGCTTGACAGGGGATGGCTATGGC. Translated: CASSLTGDGYG. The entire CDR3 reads CASSLTGDGYGYTF.

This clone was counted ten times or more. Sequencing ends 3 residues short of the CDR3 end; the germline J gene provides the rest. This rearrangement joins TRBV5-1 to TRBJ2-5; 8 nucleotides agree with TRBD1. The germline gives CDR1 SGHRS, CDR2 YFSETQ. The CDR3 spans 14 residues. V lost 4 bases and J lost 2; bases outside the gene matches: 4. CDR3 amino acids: CASSIQGEQETQYF. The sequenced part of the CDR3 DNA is TGCGCCAGCAGCATACAGGGGGAACAAGAGACC.

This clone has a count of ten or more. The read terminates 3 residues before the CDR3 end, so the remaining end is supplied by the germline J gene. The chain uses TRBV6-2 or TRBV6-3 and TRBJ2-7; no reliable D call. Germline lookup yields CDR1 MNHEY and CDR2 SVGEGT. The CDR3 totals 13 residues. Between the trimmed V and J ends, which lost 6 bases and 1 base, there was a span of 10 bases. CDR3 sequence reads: CASRSDASYEQYF. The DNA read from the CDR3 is TGTGCCAGCAGGAGCGACGCGTCCTACGAG.

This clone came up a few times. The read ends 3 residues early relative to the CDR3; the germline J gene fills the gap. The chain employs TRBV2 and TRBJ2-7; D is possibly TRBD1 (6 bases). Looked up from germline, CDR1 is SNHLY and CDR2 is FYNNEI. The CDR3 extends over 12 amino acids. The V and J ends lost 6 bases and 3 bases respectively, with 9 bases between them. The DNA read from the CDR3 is TGTGCCAGCAGACGACAGGACTACGAG. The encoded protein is CASRRQDYE. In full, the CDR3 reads CASRRQDYEQYF.

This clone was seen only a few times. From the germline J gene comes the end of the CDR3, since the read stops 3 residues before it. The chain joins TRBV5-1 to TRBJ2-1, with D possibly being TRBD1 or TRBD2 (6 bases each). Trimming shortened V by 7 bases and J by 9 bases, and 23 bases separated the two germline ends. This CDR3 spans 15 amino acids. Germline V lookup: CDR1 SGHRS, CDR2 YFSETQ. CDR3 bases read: TGCGCCAGCTTCCGGGACACCGGGAGTGGGAGTGAG. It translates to CASFRDTGSGSE. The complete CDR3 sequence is CASFRDTGSGSEQFF.

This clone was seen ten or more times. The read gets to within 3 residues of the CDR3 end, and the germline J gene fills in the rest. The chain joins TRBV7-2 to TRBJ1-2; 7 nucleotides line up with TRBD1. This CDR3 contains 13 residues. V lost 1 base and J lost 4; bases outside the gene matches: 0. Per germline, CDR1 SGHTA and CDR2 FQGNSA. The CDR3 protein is CASSLDRGYGYTF. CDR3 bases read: TGTGCCAGCAGCTTAGACAGGGGCTATGGC. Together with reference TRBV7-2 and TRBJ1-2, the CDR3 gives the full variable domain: GAGVSQSPSNKVTEKGKDVELRCDPISGHTALYWYRQSLGQGLEFLIYFQGNSAPDKSGLPSDRFSAERTGGSVSTLTIQRTQQEDSAVYLCASSLDRGYGYTFGSGTRLTVV.

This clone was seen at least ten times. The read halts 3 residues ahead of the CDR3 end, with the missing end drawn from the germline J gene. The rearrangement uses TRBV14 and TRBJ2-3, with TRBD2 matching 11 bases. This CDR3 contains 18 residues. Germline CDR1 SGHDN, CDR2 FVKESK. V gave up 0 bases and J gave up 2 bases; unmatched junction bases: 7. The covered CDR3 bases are TGTGCCAGCAGCCAAGAAGGGTGGACTAGCGGGTTCACAGATACG. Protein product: CASSQEGWTSGFTDT. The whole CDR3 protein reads CASSQEGWTSGFTDTQYF.

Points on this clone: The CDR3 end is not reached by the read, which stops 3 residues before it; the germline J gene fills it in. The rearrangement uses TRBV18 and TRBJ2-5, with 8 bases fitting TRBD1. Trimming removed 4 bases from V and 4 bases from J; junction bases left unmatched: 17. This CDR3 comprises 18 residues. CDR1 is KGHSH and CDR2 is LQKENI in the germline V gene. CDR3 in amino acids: CASSRSTTGVGIRETQYF. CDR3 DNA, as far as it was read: TGTGCCAGCTCACGAAGCACGACAGGGGTTGGGATTAGAGAGACC.

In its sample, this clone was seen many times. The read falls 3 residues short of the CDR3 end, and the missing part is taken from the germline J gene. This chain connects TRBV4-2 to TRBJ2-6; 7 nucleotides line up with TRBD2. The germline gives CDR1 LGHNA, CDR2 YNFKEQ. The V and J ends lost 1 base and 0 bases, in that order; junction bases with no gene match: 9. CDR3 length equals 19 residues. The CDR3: CASSQGEGSESSGANVLTF. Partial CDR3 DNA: TGTGCCAGCAGCCAAGGGGAGGGTAGCGAAAGCTCTGGGGCCAACGTC.